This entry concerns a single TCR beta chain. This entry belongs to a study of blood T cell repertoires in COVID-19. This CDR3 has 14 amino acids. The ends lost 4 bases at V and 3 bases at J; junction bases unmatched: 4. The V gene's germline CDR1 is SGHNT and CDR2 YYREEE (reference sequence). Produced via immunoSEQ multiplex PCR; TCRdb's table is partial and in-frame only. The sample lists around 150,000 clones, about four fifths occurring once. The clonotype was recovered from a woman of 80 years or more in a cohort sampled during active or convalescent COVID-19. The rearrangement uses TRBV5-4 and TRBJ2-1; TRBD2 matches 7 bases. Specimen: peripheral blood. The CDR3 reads CASSGRTSYNEQFF. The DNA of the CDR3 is TGTGCCAGCAGCGGCCGGACTAGCTACAATGAGCAGTTCTTC.